This T cell receptor beta chain was recorded in a study of T cell responses to AZD1222 COVID-19 vaccine. This table comes from immunoSEQ multiplex PCR, and its TCRdb copy is limited to in-frame clones, with some not included. The repertoire holds some 130,000 clones, with 80% to 90% as singletons. Trimming shortened V by 3 bases and J by 4 bases, and 13 bases separated the two germline ends. The CDR3 contains 15 residues. The germline gives CDR1 SNHLY, CDR2 FYNNEI. Overall study findings and caveats: Distributed over spike, vaccine-associated CD4 TCRs predominated at 160-218 and 743-854.

Comment on this clone: Its antigen is undetermined.

This specimen was peripheral blood, taken on day 0 of AZD1222 vaccination. This receptor was obtained from an adult in good health. The chain uses TRBV2 and TRBJ1-3, with unresolved D. The CDR3 spells CASSETSKGGNTIYF. CDR3 DNA sequence: TGTGCCAGCAGTGAGACATCCAAGGGCGGAAACACCATATATTTT.